Shown below are 2 T cell receptor beta chains from a single sample sequenced in a study of shared clonotypes between healthy human individuals. Sequenced by immunoSEQ multiplex PCR; TCRdb stores in-frame clones only, minus some. The sample yields a few hundred thousand clones, just over 65% seen once. Sequenced: memory CD4+ T cells sorted from blood. The subset: CD45RA-negative fraction. The receptors stem from a man aged 25 to 40 in good health.

In its sample, this clone was seen many times. This sample also contains other DNA sequences that code for the same CDR3. V and J are TRBV18 and TRBJ2-7; D tentatively fits TRBD1 or TRBD2 (5 bases each). Germline CDR1 KGHSH, CDR2 LQKENI. CDR3 size: 19 residues. Trimming shortened V by 1 base and J by 3 bases, and 25 bases separated the two germline ends. CDR3 nucleotide sequence: TGTGCCAGCTCACCACGGGGGAATTACGCAGTAGCCCAGGTCTACGAGCAGTACTTC. It codes for CASSPRGNYAVAQVYEQYF.

On this clone: Other DNA sequences in this specimen translate into the identical CDR3. This sequence joins TRBV5-1 and TRBJ2-7; D is tentatively TRBD1 or TRBD2 (6 bases each). V was shortened by 0 bases and J by 4 bases, with 8 bases between the two germline ends. This CDR3 is built from 13 residues. The V gene's germline CDR1 is SGHRS and CDR2 YFSETQ. The CDR3, as DNA: TGCGCCAGCAGCTTGGAAGGGGGGTACGAGCAGTACTTC. Translation: CASSLEGGYEQYF.